This T cell receptor beta chain was captured by sequencing in a study of response to subunit inactivated influenza vaccine. One entry per CDR3 protein results from TCRdb running MiXCR on the RT-PCR reads. The table shows 600,000 to 850,000 distinct CDR3 sequences, with around 13% occurring only once. The V and J ends lost 2 bases and 7 bases respectively, with 12 bases between them. The V gene's germline CDR1 is SEHNR and CDR2 FQNEAQ (reference sequence). The CDR3 covers 14 residues. This clonotype was recorded a few times. Its matching antigen is unknown. Broader study findings: That few new T cells are recruited by each seasonal influenza vaccination was the authors' suggestion.

This sequence was found in a man aged 50-59 years who received an inactivated influenza vaccine. This sample comprised PBMCs from blood, obtained approximately 15 days before vaccination. V usage is TRBV7-9 and J usage is TRBJ2-1; D gene ambiguous. CDR3 protein: CASSLIGGGNEQFF. CDR3 sequence (DNA): TGTGCCAGCAGCTTAATCGGCGGTGGGAATGAGCAGTTCTTC.